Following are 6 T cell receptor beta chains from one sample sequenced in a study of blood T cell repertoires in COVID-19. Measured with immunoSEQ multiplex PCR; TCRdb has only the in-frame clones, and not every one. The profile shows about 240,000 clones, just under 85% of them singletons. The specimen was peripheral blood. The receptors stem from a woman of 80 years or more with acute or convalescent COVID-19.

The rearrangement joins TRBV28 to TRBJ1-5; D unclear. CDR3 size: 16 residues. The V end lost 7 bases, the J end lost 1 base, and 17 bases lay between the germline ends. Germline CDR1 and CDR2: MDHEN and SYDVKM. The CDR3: CASTQGGVFSNQPQHF. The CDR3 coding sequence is TGTGCCAGCACCCAAGGAGGTGTTTTCAGCAATCAGCCCCAGCATTTT.

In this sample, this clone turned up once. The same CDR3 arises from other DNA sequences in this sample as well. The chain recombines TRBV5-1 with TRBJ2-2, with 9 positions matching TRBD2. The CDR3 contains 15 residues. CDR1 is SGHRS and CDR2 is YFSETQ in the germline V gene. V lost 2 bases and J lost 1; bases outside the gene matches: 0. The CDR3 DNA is TGCGCCAGCAGCTTAGCGGGGGGGAACACCGGGGAGCTGTTTTTT. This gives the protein CASSLAGGNTGELFF.

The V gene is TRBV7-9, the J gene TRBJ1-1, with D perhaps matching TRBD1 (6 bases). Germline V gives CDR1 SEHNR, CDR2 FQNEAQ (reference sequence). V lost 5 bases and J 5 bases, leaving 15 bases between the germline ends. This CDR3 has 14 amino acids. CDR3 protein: CASSEQGGGTEAFF. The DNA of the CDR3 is TGTGCCAGCAGCGAACAGGGCGGCGGAACTGAAGCTTTCTTT.

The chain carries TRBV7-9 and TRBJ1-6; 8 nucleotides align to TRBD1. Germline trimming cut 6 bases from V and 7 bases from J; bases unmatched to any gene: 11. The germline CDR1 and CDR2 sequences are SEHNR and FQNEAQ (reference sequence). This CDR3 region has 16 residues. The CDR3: CASSPNQGARNSPLHF. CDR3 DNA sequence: TGTGCCAGCAGTCCTAACCAGGGGGCTAGGAATTCACCCCTCCACTTT.

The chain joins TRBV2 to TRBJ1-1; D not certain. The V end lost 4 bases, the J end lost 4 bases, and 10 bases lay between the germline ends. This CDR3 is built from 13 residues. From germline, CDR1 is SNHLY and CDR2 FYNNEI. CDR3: CASSVGRSTEAFF. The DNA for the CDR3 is TGTGCCAGCAGTGTAGGTCGGAGCACTGAAGCTTTCTTT.

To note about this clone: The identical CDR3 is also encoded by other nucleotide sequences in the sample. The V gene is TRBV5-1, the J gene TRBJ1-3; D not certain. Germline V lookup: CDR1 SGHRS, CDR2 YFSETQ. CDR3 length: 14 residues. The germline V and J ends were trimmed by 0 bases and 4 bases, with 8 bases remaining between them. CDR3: CASSLAGRGNTIYF. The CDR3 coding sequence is TGCGCCAGCAGCTTGGCCGGGAGGGGAAACACCATATATTTT.